Each of the 22 T cell receptor beta chains below was sequenced from the same sample in a study of Ad26.COV2.S vaccination and SARS-CoV-2 variants. The assay was immunoSEQ multiplex PCR, and TCRdb's table has in-frame clones only and misses some. The repertoire holds around 370,000 clones, with roughly 81% as singletons. Stated treatment: around 19 received Ad26.COV2.S at low or high dose, single or two shots; several received placebo; per-sample allocation not given. Samples were taken on day 63 after the first vaccine or placebo injection. The sequencing used peripheral blood, collected in a trial of Ad26.COV2.S vaccine versus placebo. The origin of the receptors is a person between 18 and 65 years old who received the Ad26.COV2.S COVID-19 vaccine or a placebo.

The chain joins TRBV2 to TRBJ2-3; TRBD2 matches 9 bases. This CDR3 comprises 20 residues. The germline gives CDR1 SNHLY, CDR2 FYNNEI. Unmatched junction bases numbered 18, after V lost 2 bases and J lost 3 bases. Here the CDR3 DNA reads TGTGCCAGCAGTGAACCAAGGCCTCAATTAGCGGGGGAGATTACAGATACGCAGTATTTT. Translating it yields CASSEPRPQLAGEITDTQYF.

In its sample, this clone was seen once. V and J are TRBV12-5 and TRBJ2-7; 10 bases match TRBD2. Trimming at V came to 0 bases and at J to 3 bases, leaving 14 bases not matched to a gene. Germline V CDR1 and CDR2: LGHNT, FRNRAP. The CDR3 sequence is 19 residues long. The CDR3 loop reads CASGLVREREGPLHYEQYF. CDR3 DNA sequence: TGTGCTAGTGGTTTGGTACGGGAGCGGGAGGGCCCTCTTCACTACGAGCAGTACTTC.

The chain has TRBV5-1 and TRBJ2-5, with D perhaps given as TRBD1 or TRBD2 (5 bases each). Germline loops: CDR1 SGHRS, CDR2 YFSETQ. Deletions cut 4 bases from V and 5 bases from J, with 18 bases between. The CDR3 sequence is 15 residues long. The CDR3 sequence: CASSTPGRSQETQYF. CDR3 in DNA: TGCGCCAGCAGCACCCCGGGACGGAGCCAGGAGACCCAGTACTTC. The whole variable domain, filled in from reference TRBV5-1 and TRBJ2-5, reads KAGVTQTPRYLIKTRGQQVTLSCSPISGHRSVSWYQQTPGQGLQFLFEYFSETQRNKGNFPGRFSGRQFSNSRSEMNVSTLELGDSALYLCASSTPGRSQETQYFGPGTRLLVL.

CDR3 sequence (DNA): TGTGCCAGCAGCGTAGACGGAGGGACAGGGAACAATGAGCAGTTCTTC. Amino acid sequence: CASSVDGGTGNNEQFF. V and J are TRBV9 and TRBJ2-1; 9 nucleotides match TRBD1. The CDR3 runs 16 residues. The junction had 6 bases not matched to a gene; V was cut back by 0 bases and J by 5 bases. CDR1 is SGDLS and CDR2 is YYNGEE in the germline V gene.

V is TRBV6-2 or TRBV6-3 and J is TRBJ2-5; D ambiguous. In germline, CDR1 is MNHEY, CDR2 SVGEGT. CDR3 size: 17 residues. V lost 5 bases to trimming and J lost 5 bases, with 24 bases between them. The CDR3 DNA sequence: TGTGCCAGCAGTAACCACCTCGAGGTACGGATGACGGAGACCCAGTACTTC. Translation: CASSNHLEVRMTETQYF.

This clone was observed once. The gene calls are TRBV28 and TRBJ1-6, with 7 nucleotides matching TRBD1. Trimming took 8 bases from V and 5 from J; bases not matched to a gene: 9. The V gene's germline CDR1 is MDHEN and CDR2 SYDVKM. There are 15 residues in the CDR3. The CDR3, as DNA: TGTGCCAGCCGGACCGCGGGGACAGATAATTCACCCCTCCACTTT. Translating gives CASRTAGTDNSPLHF.

This clone was observed a single time. This chain joins TRBV4-1 and TRBJ2-1; D remains ambiguous. CDR1 MGHRA and CDR2 YSYEKL come from the germline V gene. This CDR3 has 14 amino acids. Trimming took 1 base from V and 4 from J, leaving 8 bases between them. CDR3 nucleotides: TGCGCCAGCAGCCAAGTGGCAGCGTACAATGAGCAGTTCTTC. Translating gives CASSQVAAYNEQFF.

The CDR3 sequence: CASSQRGVNTGELFF. The CDR3 nucleotides are TGTGCCAGCAGCCAACGGGGGGTAAACACCGGGGAGCTGTTTTTT. V gene TRBV3-1 (or the pseudogene TRBV3-2) combines with J gene TRBJ2-2; 7 bases map to TRBD2. Trimming took 2 bases from V and 2 from J; bases not matched to a gene: 2. The germline V gene encodes CDR1 LGHDT and CDR2 YNNKEL (reference sequence). This CDR3 contains 15 residues.

CDR3 residues: CAWSVQVRGGYEQYF. The CDR3 nucleotides are TGTGCCTGGAGTGTACAAGTGCGGGGAGGATACGAGCAGTACTTC. The rearrangement links TRBV30 to TRBJ2-7; weak D call: TRBD2 (6 bases). Germline-derived CDR1 and CDR2 are GTSNPN and SVGIG (reference sequence). This CDR3 has 15 residues. V lost 0 bases, J lost 4 bases, and 16 bases lay in between.

The V and J genes are TRBV6-2 or TRBV6-3 and TRBJ1-5; D not resolved. This CDR3 has 12 residues. Germline V CDR1 and CDR2: MNHEY, SVGEGT. Trimming left V 4 bases short and J 7 bases short, with 8 bases between. For the CDR3, the DNA is TGTGCCAGCAGTTTGGCTGGCCAGCCCCAGCATTTT. Amino acid sequence: CASSLAGQPQHF.

This sequence joins TRBV4-1 and TRBJ2-2, with TRBD2 identical over 10 bases. After removal of 3 bases from V and 5 bases from J, the junction contained 3 bases not matched to a gene. The CDR3 is made up of 15 amino acids. Germline V gene lookup returns CDR1 MGHRA and CDR2 YSYEKL. The DNA of the CDR3 is TGCGCCAGCAGCCAGGCGACTAGCGGGACCGGGGAGCTGTTTTTT. Amino acid sequence: CASSQATSGTGELFF.

The V gene is TRBV7-9, the J gene TRBJ2-3; D is ambiguous. The CDR3 extends over 12 amino acids. CDR1 SEHNR and CDR2 FQNEAQ come from the germline V gene (reference sequence). The V gene lost 3 bases and the J gene lost 4 bases, with 5 bases spanning the gap. Here the CDR3 reads CASSFSSDTQYF. CDR3 DNA sequence: TGTGCCAGCAGCTTCTCCTCAGATACGCAGTATTTT.

This clone was observed a handful of times. The rearrangement joins TRBV30 to TRBJ1-2; D not resolved. Trimming left V 0 bases short and J 8 bases short, with 7 bases between. Per the germline V gene, CDR1 is GTSNPN and CDR2 is SVGIG (reference sequence). This CDR3 region has 11 residues. The CDR3 bases are TGTGCCTGGAGTGTCTCCCCCGGCTACACCTTC. Translated: CAWSVSPGYTF.

The V and J genes are TRBV11-2 and TRBJ2-7, with 9 positions matching TRBD1. The CDR3 runs to 15 residues. V dropped 5 bases and J dropped 3; count of bases not matched to a gene: 8. CDR1 and CDR2 (germline): SGHAT, FQNNGV. CDR3 nucleotides: TGTGCCAGCAGCCGTCATGGACAGGGGAACTACGAGCAGTACTTC. This translates into CASSRHGQGNYEQYF.

The chain links TRBV7-9 to TRBJ1-3; D gene ambiguous. Per germline, CDR1 SEHNR and CDR2 FQNEAQ (reference sequence). The CDR3 consists of 14 residues. The germline V and J ends were trimmed by 2 bases and 6 bases, with 11 bases remaining between them. CDR3 DNA sequence: TGTGCCAGCAGCTTATCCCGCCAAGAAAACACCATATATTTT. Translating it yields CASSLSRQENTIYF. Full variable domain (missing parts from reference TRBV7-9 and TRBJ1-3): DTGVSQNPRHKITKRGQNVTFRCDPISEHNRLYWYRQTLGQGPEFLTYFQNEAQLEKSRLLSDRFSAERPKGSFSTLEIQRTEQGDSAMYLCASSLSRQENTIYFGEGSWLTVV.

The chain recombines TRBV5-1 with TRBJ1-2; 7 bases are a match to TRBD1. J lost 6 bases, V lost 0 bases, and 2 bases had no gene match. The germline V gene has CDR1 SGHRS and CDR2 YFSETQ. The CDR3 consists of 13 residues. The CDR3 DNA follows: TGCGCCAGCAGCTTGGAACAGGGGAATGGCTACACCTTC. Translation gives CASSLEQGNGYTF. Together with reference TRBV5-1 and TRBJ1-2, the CDR3 gives the full variable domain: KAGVTQTPRYLIKTRGQQVTLSCSPISGHRSVSWYQQTPGQGLQFLFEYFSETQRNKGNFPGRFSGRQFSNSRSEMNVSTLELGDSALYLCASSLEQGNGYTFGSGTRLTVV.

This clone occurred once. This chain uses TRBV29-1 with TRBJ2-3; no definite D call. The V end was cut by 3 bases, the J end by 2 bases, with 12 bases between. Germline-derived CDR1 and CDR2 are SQVTM and ANQGSEA. This CDR3 region has 14 residues. The CDR3 DNA reads TGCAGCGTTGAGTCAGTACTAAACACAGATACGCAGTATTTT. Its protein is CSVESVLNTDTQYF.

The rearrangement uses TRBV7-2 and TRBJ2-7; 9 bases line up with TRBD1. Looked up from germline, CDR1 is SGHTA and CDR2 is FQGNSA. CDR3 length: 15 amino acids. After removal of 3 bases from V and 1 base from J, the junction contained 4 bases not matched to a gene. The CDR3 DNA follows: TGTGCCAGCAGCTTGGGGACAGGGAAGTCCTACGAGCAGTACTTC. It is translated as CASSLGTGKSYEQYF.

The V call is TRBV10-1, the J call TRBJ2-1; D perhaps matches TRBD2 (7 bases). CDR1 WNHNN and CDR2 SYGVQD come from the germline V gene (reference sequence). Trimming left V 6 bases short and J 7 bases short, with 13 bases between. The CDR3 spans 13 residues. The CDR3 sequence: CASSPRGGNEQFF. The CDR3 DNA reads TGCGCCAGCAGCCCCAGGGGAGGGAATGAGCAGTTCTTC.

This chain joins TRBV7-2 and TRBJ2-7, with no clear D. There are 14 residues in the CDR3. CDR1 SGHTA and CDR2 FQGNSA come from the germline V gene. The germline V and J ends were trimmed by 7 bases and 0 bases, with 13 bases remaining between them. The CDR3 loop is CASTHLTSSYEQYF. The CDR3 DNA reads as TGTGCCAGCACCCATTTGACCAGCTCCTACGAGCAGTACTTC.

This clone was detected only a few times. The V call is TRBV7-9, the J call TRBJ2-1; tentative D call: TRBD1 (5 bases). The CDR3 contains 14 residues. The ends were cut back, 2 bases at V and 10 bases at J, with 15 bases in the middle. Germline CDR1 is SEHNR and CDR2 is FQNEAQ (reference sequence). The CDR3: CASSLMGLGGEQFF. CDR3 in DNA: TGTGCCAGCAGCTTAATGGGGCTCGGTGGGGAGCAGTTCTTC.

The count of this clone is one. The chain links TRBV7-2 to TRBJ2-3; no clear D gene. Germline V CDR1 and CDR2: SGHTA, FQGNSA. V was clipped by 5 bases and J by 5 bases, with 11 bases between them. The CDR3 is made up of 13 amino acids. The chain's CDR3 is CASSTYSEDTQYF. The CDR3 coding sequence is TGTGCCAGCAGCACCTACAGCGAAGATACGCAGTATTTT. Full variable domain (remainder filled in from reference TRBV7-2 and TRBJ2-3): GAGVSQSPSNKVTEKGKDVELRCDPISGHTALYWYRQSLGQGLEFLIYFQGNSAPDKSGLPSDRFSAERTGGSVSTLTIQRTQQEDSAVYLCASSTYSEDTQYFGPGTRLTVL.